This T cell receptor beta chain was sequenced during a study of T-cell reconstitution after alpha-beta-depleted transplantation in children. This clonotype has a handful of counts. Researchers prepared the TCRbeta library using unique molecular identifiers, the study reports. A single record per CDR3 protein comes from TCRdb applying MiXCR to the PCR reads. The sample lists just under 550,000 distinct CDR3 sequences, around 20% occurring once. The CDR3 loop spans 17 amino acids. V shed 0 bases, J shed 2 bases, and the junction held 4 bases outside the gene matches. Per germline, CDR1 SGHRS and CDR2 YFSETQ.

The sequence was obtained from a human donor who donated a stem cell graft to a child with acute lymphoblastic leukemia. The sequenced sample was PBMCs from the stem cell graft donor, obtained from the stem cell graft. J is TRBJ2-5 and V is TRBV5-1, with TRBD2 identical over 13 bases. CDR3 DNA: TGCGCCAGCAGCTTGGGGACTAGCGGGAGACCACAAGAGACCCAGTACTTC. This sequence encodes CASSLGTSGRPQETQYF.